This TCR beta chain was sequenced during a study of cytomegalovirus exposure and HLA in healthy donors. Study as a whole: There were about 85 million unique TCRs (from HLA-typed donors) in an early data release. Study results and caveats: In an earlier analysis, about 87% or about 30%: the productive usage of most TCR beta V segments. Clonal expansion was found to be greater in HLA-associated TCR beta chains than in equally common others in a later analysis. A later analysis found TCR association rates differed by HLA locus, highest for DRB1 and lowest for HLA-C.

PCR used 60 Vbeta primers and 13 Jbeta primers. Profiling relied on immunoSEQ multiplex PCR, and the TCRdb table lists in-frame clones only, not all of them. The table includes about 140,000 clones, over 60% detected once. Trimming took 5 bases from V and 0 from J, leaving 7 bases between them. The CDR3 loop spans 14 amino acids. Germline V gene data show CDR1 as MDHEN and CDR2 as SYDVKM. This clone was recorded a few times. Its antigen is undetermined. This chain connects TRBV28 to TRBJ1-4; perhaps TRBD1 as D (5 bases). The receptor comes from a man between 40 and 49 years old in good health and CMV-seronegative. Sequences were obtained from PBMCs. CDR3 sequence reads: CASSPGSTNEKLFF. CDR3 DNA sequence: TGTGCCAGCAGTCCAGGGTCAACTAATGAAAAACTGTTTTTT.